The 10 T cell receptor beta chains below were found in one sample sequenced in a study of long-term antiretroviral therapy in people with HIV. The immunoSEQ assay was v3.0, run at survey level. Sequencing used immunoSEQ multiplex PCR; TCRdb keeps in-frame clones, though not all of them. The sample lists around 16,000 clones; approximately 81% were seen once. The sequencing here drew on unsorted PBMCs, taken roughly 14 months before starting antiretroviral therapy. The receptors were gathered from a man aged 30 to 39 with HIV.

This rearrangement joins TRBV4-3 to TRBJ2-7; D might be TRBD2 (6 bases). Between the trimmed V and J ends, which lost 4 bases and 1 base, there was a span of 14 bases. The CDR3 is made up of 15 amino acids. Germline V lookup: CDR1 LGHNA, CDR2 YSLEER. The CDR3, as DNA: TGCGCCAGCAGCCTATGGGACTTGGGATCCTACGAGCAGTACTTC. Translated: CASSLWDLGSYEQYF.

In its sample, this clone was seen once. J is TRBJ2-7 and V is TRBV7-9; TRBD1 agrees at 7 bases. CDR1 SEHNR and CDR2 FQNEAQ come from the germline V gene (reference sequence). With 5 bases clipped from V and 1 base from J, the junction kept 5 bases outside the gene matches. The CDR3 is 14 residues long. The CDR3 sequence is CASSKWDSSYEQYF. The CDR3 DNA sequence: TGTGCCAGCAGCAAATGGGACAGTTCCTACGAGCAGTACTTC.

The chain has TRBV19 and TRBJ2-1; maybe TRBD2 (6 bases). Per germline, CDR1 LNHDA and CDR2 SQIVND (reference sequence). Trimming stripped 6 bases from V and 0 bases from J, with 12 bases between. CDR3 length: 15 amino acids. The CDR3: CASRGTSSSYNEQFF. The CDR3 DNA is TGTGCCAGTAGGGGGACTTCAAGCTCCTACAATGAGCAGTTCTTC.

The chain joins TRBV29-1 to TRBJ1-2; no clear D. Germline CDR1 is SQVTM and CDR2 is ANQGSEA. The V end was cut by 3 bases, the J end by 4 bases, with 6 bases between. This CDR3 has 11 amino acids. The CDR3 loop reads CSVDSPYGYTF. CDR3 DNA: TGCAGCGTTGATAGCCCCTATGGCTACACCTTC. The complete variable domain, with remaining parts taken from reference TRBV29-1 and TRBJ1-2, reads SAVISQKPSRDICQRGTSLTIQCQVDSQVTMMFWYRQQPGQSLTLIATANQGSEATYESGFVIDKFPISRPNLTFSTLTVSNMSPEDSSIYLCSVDSPYGYTFGSGTRLTVV.

This CDR3 reads CASSPGQGEYEQYF. The CDR3 region has the DNA TGTGCCAGCAGCCCGGGACAGGGGGAATACGAGCAGTACTTC. The chain employs TRBV5-6 and TRBJ2-7; 11 nucleotides agree with TRBD1. The CDR3 loop spans 14 amino acids. V lost 4 bases to trimming and J lost 4 bases; unmatched junction nucleotides: 4. Per the germline V gene, CDR1 is SGHDT and CDR2 is YYEEEE.

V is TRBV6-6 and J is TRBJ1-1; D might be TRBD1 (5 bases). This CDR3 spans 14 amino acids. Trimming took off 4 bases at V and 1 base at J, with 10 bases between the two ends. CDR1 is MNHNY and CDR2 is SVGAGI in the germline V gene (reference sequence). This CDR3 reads CASSLGGGNTEAFF. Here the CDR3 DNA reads TGTGCCAGCAGTTTGGGTGGGGGGAACACTGAAGCTTTCTTT.

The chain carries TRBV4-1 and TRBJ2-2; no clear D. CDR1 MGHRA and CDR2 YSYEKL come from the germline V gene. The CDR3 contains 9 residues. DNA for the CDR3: TGCACAATCCCCGGGGAGCTGTTTTTT. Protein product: CTIPGELFF.

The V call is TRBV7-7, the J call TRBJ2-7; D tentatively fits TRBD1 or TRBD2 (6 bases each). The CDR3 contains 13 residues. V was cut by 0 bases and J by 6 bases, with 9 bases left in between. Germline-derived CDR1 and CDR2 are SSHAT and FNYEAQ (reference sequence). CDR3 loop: CASSLARGLEQYF. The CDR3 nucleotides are TGTGCCAGCAGCTTAGCCAGGGGACTCGAGCAGTACTTC.

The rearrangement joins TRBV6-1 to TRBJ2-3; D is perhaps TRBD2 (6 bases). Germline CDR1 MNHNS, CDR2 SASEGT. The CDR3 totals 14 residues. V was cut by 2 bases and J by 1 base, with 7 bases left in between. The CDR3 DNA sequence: TGTGCCAGCAGTGAACCGGGAGGCACAGATACGCAGTATTTT. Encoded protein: CASSEPGGTDTQYF.

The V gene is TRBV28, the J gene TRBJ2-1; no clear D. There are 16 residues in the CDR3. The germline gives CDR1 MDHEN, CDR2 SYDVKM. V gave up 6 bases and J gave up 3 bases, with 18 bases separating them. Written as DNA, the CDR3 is TGTGCCAGCAGCTCCCCTAGTTCCGGCTTCTACAATGAGCAGTTCTTC. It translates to CASSSPSSGFYNEQFF.